The rows below give T cell receptor beta chains drawn from one sample of a study of cytomegalovirus exposure and HLA in healthy donors. Sequencing was performed with immunoSEQ multiplex PCR; in TCRdb, only in-frame clones are kept and a portion is missing. The sample holds about 89,000 clones, around 82% seen once. Sequencing was carried out using PBMCs. All receptors derive from a woman aged 18 to 35 in good health and CMV-seropositive. The CDR3 runs from the conserved cysteine through the conserved F or W. Fields, in order: J gene, clone size, D gene, V gene, CDR3 DNA, CDR3 protein. The D gene is left open where the match is weak. The size entry is marked missing in some rows and otherwise reads once, few, many or a size class.

TRBJ2-1	.	TRBD2	TRBV28	TGTGCCAGCAGTAATCTAGCGGACTCCTACAATGAGCAGTTCTTC	CASSNLADSYNEQFF
TRBJ2-3	.	.	TRBV19	TGTGCCAGTAGTATGTTGCCGCAGTCCACAGATACGCAGTATTTT	CASSMLPQSTDTQYF
TRBJ2-5	.	TRBD1	TRBV7-8	TGTGCCAGCAGCCGGACAGGGGGCCAAGAGACCCAGTACTTC	CASSRTGGQETQYF
TRBJ2-2	.	TRBD2	TRBV4-1	TGCGCCAGCAGCCAAGAAGGAGCGGGGGTTCCCACCGGGGAGCTGTTTTTT	CASSQEGAGVPTGELFF
TRBJ2-3	.	.	TRBV11-2	TGTGCCAGCAGCTTAGTGCGGAGCACAGATACGCAGTATTTT	CASSLVRSTDTQYF
TRBJ2-5	.	TRBD1	TRBV27	TGTGCCAGCAAACAGGGGGAACTCCACCAAGAGACCCAGTACTTC	CASKQGELHQETQYF
TRBJ1-2	once	TRBD1	TRBV28	TGTGCCAGCAGCCCGGGACAGGGGGTAGGCTACACCTTC	CASSPGQGVGYTF
TRBJ2-4	.	TRBD2	TRBV4-1	TGCGCCAGCAGCCAAGGACCGCGCGGGGGGCCGGGCAAAAACATTCAGTACTTC	CASSQGPRGGPGKNIQYF
TRBJ1-3	.	.	TRBV6-1	TGTGCCAGCAGTGAAGGTACAGCCGAGGGAAACACCATATATTTT	CASSEGTAEGNTIYF
TRBJ2-3	.	.	TRBV30	TGTGCCTGGAGTGTCCAAGCCCCCGGGGGGTATTTT	CAWSVQAPGGYF
TRBJ2-7	.	TRBD2	TRBV27	TGTGCCAGCAGTTACTCGCGGGGGAACCACGAGCAGTACTTC	CASSYSRGNHEQYF